One and the same sample provided the 4 T cell receptor beta chains below, sequenced in a study of cytomegalovirus exposure and HLA in healthy donors. PCR amplification relied on 60 Vbeta primers (plus 13 Jbeta primers). Using immunoSEQ multiplex PCR, the repertoire was profiled, and TCRdb retains in-frame clones only, with some absent. The data show 90,000 or so clones, under 80% seen once. Specimen: PBMCs. The receptor source for this set is a boy aged 10-17 years in good health and CMV-seronegative.

This chain connects TRBV30 to TRBJ2-1; D remains ambiguous. CDR1 and CDR2 from the germline V gene are GTSNPN and SVGIG (reference sequence). The CDR3 totals 12 residues. V dropped 4 bases and J dropped 8 bases, with 12 bases sitting between them. Here the CDR3 DNA reads TGTGCCTGGACCCAAGGCCGGGATGAGCAGTTCTTC. Translated: CAWTQGRDEQFF. The whole variable domain, filled in from reference TRBV30 and TRBJ2-1, reads SQTIHQWPATLVQPVGSPLSLECTVEGTSNPNLYWYRQAAGRGLQLLFYSVGIGQISSEVPQNLSASRPQDRQFILSSKKLLLSDSGFYLCAWTQGRDEQFFGPGTRLTVL.

This sequence joins TRBV4-3 and TRBJ1-5; 7 bases agree with TRBD1. The CDR3 length is 16 residues. With 0 bases clipped from V and 3 bases from J, the junction kept 5 bases outside the gene matches. Germline loops: CDR1 LGHNA, CDR2 YSLEER. The CDR3 here is CASSQDIQGYNQPQHF. In DNA, the CDR3 is TGCGCCAGCAGCCAAGACATACAGGGGTACAATCAGCCCCAGCATTTT.

The rearrangement joins TRBV2 to TRBJ2-5; D unclear. The V gene's germline CDR1 is SNHLY and CDR2 FYNNEI. Trimming took 8 bases from V and 0 from J, leaving 10 bases between them. This CDR3 contains 13 residues. The CDR3 spells CASSGVYQETQYF. CDR3 DNA sequence: TGTGCCAGCTCTGGAGTGTACCAAGAGACCCAGTACTTC.

This clone showed up just a few times. The V call is TRBV7-2, the J call TRBJ2-7; the match to TRBD1 covers 10 bases. V dropped 5 bases and J dropped 2; count of bases not matched to a gene: 9. The CDR3 covers 16 residues. Germline V gene lookup returns CDR1 SGHTA and CDR2 FQGNSA. CDR3 protein: CASSLMGTGVTYEQYF. CDR3 sequence (DNA): TGTGCCAGCAGCCTAATGGGGACAGGGGTGACCTACGAGCAGTACTTC.